This entry is about one TCR beta chain. Its target is not known. Researchers ran the assay at a deep level. Produced via immunoSEQ multiplex PCR; TCRdb's table is partial and in-frame only. The data contain 1.6 million or so clones, approximately 98.5% of them singletons. This sample is drawn from a study of shared clonotypes between healthy human individuals. General observations from the study: A generally larger estimated richness was seen in naive subsets than in memory subsets. Sequencing depth was expected to influence donor clonotype sharing. A few donors shared approximately 5% of their naive CD4 clonotypes.

The CDR3 totals 16 residues. V dropped 2 bases and J dropped 6; count of bases not matched to a gene: 7. Looked up from germline, CDR1 is SGHKS and CDR2 is YYEKEE (reference sequence). The rearrangement links TRBV5-5 to TRBJ2-2, with TRBD2 identical over 10 bases. Sequencing input: naive CD4+ T cells sorted from blood. Indicated subset: CD45RA+ positively selected. The receptor was isolated from a man aged 30-40 years in good health. This chain's CDR3 is CASSFSASGRSGELFF. The CDR3 DNA reads TGTGCCAGCAGCTTTTCCGCTAGCGGGAGATCCGGGGAGCTGTTTTTT. Based on the CDR3 plus reference TRBV5-5 and TRBJ2-2, the full variable domain is DAGVTQSPTHLIKTRGQQVTLRCSPISGHKSVSWYQQVLGQGPQFIFQYYEKEERGRGNFPDRFSARQFPNYSSELNVNALLLGDSALYLCASSFSASGRSGELFFGEGSRLTVL.